This TCR beta chain was sequenced for a study of blood T cell repertoires in COVID-19. Sequencing used immunoSEQ multiplex PCR; TCRdb keeps in-frame clones, though not all of them. The sample yields tens of thousands of clones, 70% to 90% seen once. The sample holds a few counts of this clone. Sequencing was performed on peripheral blood. The clonotype was recovered from a man aged 65 to 79 with active or convalescent COVID-19.

This chain's CDR3 is CASSHARGDRENEQFF. Here the CDR3 DNA reads TGTGCCAGCAGCCATGCGCGGGGGGACAGGGAGAATGAGCAGTTCTTC. The chain combines TRBV4-2 with TRBJ2-1; a weak D match, TRBD1 (9 bases). Germline values: CDR1 LGHNA, CDR2 YNFKEQ. CDR3 length: 16 residues. Trimming left V 3 bases short and J 7 bases short, with 19 bases between.